This T cell receptor (beta chain) was captured in a study of monozygotic twins with inflammatory bowel disease. PCR of TCRalpha and TCRbeta cDNA was nested, with two rounds of 16 and 9 cycles. No DNA is given; TCRdb re-called the 5' RACE reads and lists each CDR3 protein once. This sample contains hundreds of thousands of distinct CDR3 sequences. This clonotype originated in a human donor with ulcerative colitis or Crohn's disease, or a healthy co-twin of an affected twin (not recorded which). The sample was blood.

CDR3 protein: CASSQGRITGELFF. The rearrangement joins TRBV4-1 to TRBJ2-2. The CDR3 loop spans 14 amino acids. Germline V gives CDR1 MGHRA, CDR2 YSYEKL.